This is a list of T cell receptor beta chains from one sample in a study of blood T cell repertoires in COVID-19. The method was immunoSEQ multiplex PCR; TCRdb's version includes in-frame clones alone and lacks a portion of them. The sample comprises fewer than 60,000 clones, 89% of which are singletons, and around 20% rests with the top ten. The sample taken for sequencing was peripheral blood. These receptors were obtained from a human donor in a cohort sampled during active COVID-19. CDR3s include the opening cysteine and the closing phenylalanine or tryptophan. The D gene is left open where the match is weak. Some rows mark clone size as missing; the rest say once, few, many or name a class of expanded clone.

j_gene | v_gene | d_gene | abundance | len | CDR3aa | CDR3nt
TRBJ2-7 | TRBV7-2 | . | . | 15 | CASSPPGAFSYEQYF | TGTGCCAGCAGCCCCCCGGGAGCCTTCTCCTACGAGCAGTACTTC
TRBJ2-1 | TRBV12-5 | TRBD2 | . | 14 | CASGGLVLLNEQFF | TGTGCTAGTGGGGGACTAGTCTTATTAAATGAGCAGTTCTTC
TRBJ2-3 | TRBV4-3 | TRBD1 | . | 16 | CASSQGQGGRSDTQYF | TGCGCCAGCAGCCAGGGACAGGGGGGGAGGTCAGATACGCAGTATTTT
TRBJ1-2 | TRBV6-5 | . | few | 14 | CASSYSRGPYGYTF | TGTGCCAGCAGTTACTCCAGGGGACCCTATGGCTACACCTTC
TRBJ1-4 | TRBV6-5 | TRBD1 | few | 16 | CASSYSTGGHNEKLFF | TGTGCCAGCAGTTACTCGACAGGGGGCCATAATGAAAAACTGTTTTTT
TRBJ2-2 | TRBV5-1 | . | . | 13 | CASSLQGRGELFF | TGCGCCAGCAGCTTGCAGGGCAGAGGGGAGCTGTTTTTT
TRBJ1-2 | TRBV7-2 | . | . | 15 | CASSLFAREDYGYTF | TGTGCCAGCAGCTTATTTGCCAGGGAAGACTATGGCTACACCTTC
TRBJ1-6 | TRBV2 | . | . | 13 | CASRNRVYSPLHF | TGTGCCAGCAGGAACAGGGTTTATTCACCCCTCCACTTT
TRBJ2-2 | TRBV7-7 | . | . | 15 | CASSPGSRNTGELFF | TGTGCCAGCAGCCCAGGGTCTCGGAACACCGGGGAGCTGTTTTTT
TRBJ2-5 | TRBV28 | TRBD2 | once | 17 | CASSLDGLAGVRETQYF | TGTGCCAGCAGTTTGGACGGACTAGCGGGGGTGAGGGAGACCCAGTACTTC
TRBJ2-5 | TRBV5-1 | . | . | 12 | CASSVNQETQYF | TGCGCCAGCAGCGTTAACCAAGAGACCCAGTACTTC
TRBJ1-1 | TRBV14 | . | . | 14 | CASSQDMRATEAFF | TGTGCCAGCAGCCAAGATATGCGGGCAACTGAAGCTTTCTTT
TRBJ1-6 | TRBV6-2/TRBV6-3 | TRBD1 | few | 19 | CASSSGGGTAGGSNSPLHF | TGTGCCAGCAGTTCCGGTGGTGGGACCGCAGGGGGCTCTAATTCACCCCTCCACTTT
TRBJ1-6 | TRBV27 | TRBD1 | . | 14 | CASSLWTGASPLHF | TGTGCCAGCAGTTTGTGGACAGGGGCCTCACCCCTCCACTTT
TRBJ2-5 | TRBV30 | TRBD1 | . | 14 | CAWGRTGVGETQYF | TGTGCCTGGGGGAGGACAGGGGTCGGAGAGACCCAGTACTTC
TRBJ2-7 | TRBV9 | . | . | 13 | CASSGAFGGEQYF | TGTGCCAGCAGTGGAGCTTTTGGAGGCGAGCAGTACTTC
TRBJ1-1 | TRBV11-2 | . | . | 14 | CASSPRPENTEAFF | TGTGCCAGCAGCCCCAGGCCGGAGAACACTGAAGCTTTCTTT
TRBJ2-2 | TRBV10-2 | . | . | 16 | CASSEPGIANTGELFF | TGCGCCAGCAGTGAGCCTGGTATAGCGAACACCGGGGAGCTGTTTTTT
TRBJ1-1 | TRBV3-1/TRBV3-2 | . | . | 17 | CASSYYGGLTMNTEAFF | TGTGCCAGCAGTTACTACGGGGGGCTGACTATGAACACTGAAGCTTTCTTT
TRBJ1-3 | TRBV11-3 | . | once | 13 | CASSEDSGNTIYF | TGTGCCAGCAGCGAGGACAGTGGAAACACCATATATTTT
TRBJ1-5 | TRBV7-2 | . | . | 15 | CASSKGGVSNQPQHF | TGTGCCAGCAGCAAAGGGGGGGTTAGCAATCAGCCCCAGCATTTT
TRBJ2-2 | TRBV10-3 | . | . | 16 | CAIKVNRVSDTGELFF | TGTGCCATCAAAGTTAACAGGGTTTCGGACACCGGGGAGCTGTTTTTT
TRBJ1-5 | TRBV18 | . | . | 14 | CASSPQGSNQPQHF | TGTGCCAGCTCACCACAGGGGAGCAATCAGCCCCAGCATTTT
TRBJ2-1 | TRBV5-4 | TRBD1 | . | 15 | CASSPQGFRGNEQFF | TGTGCCAGCAGTCCACAGGGGTTTAGGGGCAATGAGCAGTTCTTC
TRBJ2-7 | TRBV7-9 | TRBD1 | . | 15 | CASTPVGTGGDEQYF | TGTGCCAGCACCCCAGTGGGGACAGGGGGAGACGAGCAGTACTTC
TRBJ2-5 | TRBV7-2 | . | . | 13 | CASSSPYQETQYF | TGTGCCAGCAGCTCCCCGTACCAAGAGACCCAGTACTTC
TRBJ2-7 | TRBV3-1/TRBV3-2 | . | . | 15 | CASSQEPGFTYEQYF | TGTGCCAGCAGCCAAGAACCGGGGTTTACCTACGAGCAGTACTTC
TRBJ1-2 | TRBV18 | . | . | 15 | CASSPTGTTYYGYTF | TGTGCCAGCTCACCTACCGGGACAACGTACTATGGCTACACCTTC
TRBJ2-7 | TRBV5-1 | TRBD2 | . | 15 | CASSFGTSVGREQYF | TGCGCCAGCAGCTTTGGGACTAGCGTCGGTCGGGAGCAGTACTTC
TRBJ2-2 | TRBV7-2 | . | . | 13 | CASSSDRPGELFF | TGTGCCAGCAGCTCAGACAGGCCCGGGGAGCTGTTTTTT
TRBJ2-5 | TRBV11-2 | TRBD2 | . | 18 | CASSKQQTSGSRRGTQYF | TGTGCCAGCAGCAAGCAACAGACTAGCGGGTCCCGAAGGGGGACCCAGTACTTC
TRBJ1-2 | TRBV6-2/TRBV6-3 | . | once | 15 | CASSYPDTFYYGYTF | TGTGCCAGCAGTTACCCGGACACGTTCTACTATGGCTACACCTTC
TRBJ1-2 | TRBV4-3 | . | . | 13 | CASSQGRDYGYTF | TGCGCCAGCAGCCAAGGCAGGGACTATGGCTACACCTTC
TRBJ2-7 | TRBV27 | TRBD2 | . | 14 | CASSASGGDDEQYF | TGTGCCAGCAGTGCTAGCGGGGGGGACGACGAGCAGTACTTC
TRBJ2-5 | TRBV6-2/TRBV6-3 | TRBD1 | once | 13 | CASSRQGQETQYF | TGTGCCAGCAGTCGACAGGGGCAAGAGACCCAGTACTTC
TRBJ1-1 | TRBV5-1 | . | . | 13 | CASSPGGGTEAFF | TGCGCCAGCAGCCCGGGCGGAGGGACCGAAGCTTTCTTT
TRBJ2-5 | TRBV3-1/TRBV3-2 | TRBD2 | . | 15 | CASTGLAGLQETQYF | TGTGCCAGCACGGGACTAGCGGGGCTTCAAGAGACCCAGTACTTC
TRBJ1-1 | TRBV10-3 | . | . | 14 | CAISGGRGITEAFF | TGTGCCATCAGTGGGGGCAGGGGCATCACTGAAGCTTTCTTT
TRBJ1-4 | TRBV2 | TRBD1 | . | 15 | CASSYRGQTNEKLFF | TGTGCCAGCAGTTACAGGGGGCAAACTAATGAAAAACTGTTTTTT
TRBJ2-1 | TRBV4-2 | TRBD2 | once | 17 | CASSQDYQRGFYNEQFF | TGTGCCAGCAGCCAAGATTACCAGCGGGGATTCTACAATGAGCAGTTCTTC
TRBJ2-2 | TRBV3-1/TRBV3-2 | . | . | 16 | CASSPYLHGNTGELFF | TGTGCCAGCAGCCCCTATTTGCATGGGAACACCGGGGAGCTGTTTTTT
TRBJ2-5 | TRBV5-1 | . | . | 13 | CANLNNRQETQYF | TGCGCCAACCTAAACAACAGACAAGAGACCCAGTACTTC
TRBJ2-7 | TRBV3-1/TRBV3-2 | TRBD2 | . | 16 | CASSHYGGTSAYEQYF | TGTGCCAGCAGCCATTACGGCGGGACTAGTGCCTACGAGCAGTACTTC
TRBJ1-1 | TRBV18 | . | . | 16 | CASSSTGILGSTEAFF | TGTGCCAGCTCATCAACAGGGATTCTAGGAAGCACTGAAGCTTTCTTT
TRBJ2-3 | TRBV20-1 | . | . | 11 | CSAQSTDTQYF | TGCAGTGCCCAGAGCACAGATACGCAGTATTTT
TRBJ2-1 | TRBV4-3 | . | . | 13 | CASSQAVGGEQFF | TGCGCCAGCAGCCAAGCTGTCGGGGGTGAGCAGTTCTTC
TRBJ2-7 | TRBV6-5 | TRBD1 | . | 13 | CASMTGFAYEQYF | TGTGCCAGCATGACAGGGTTCGCCTACGAGCAGTACTTC
TRBJ2-3 | TRBV5-8 | TRBD2 | once | 17 | CASSLRGLADSTDTQYF | TGTGCCAGCAGCTTGCGCGGACTAGCAGACAGCACAGATACGCAGTATTTT
TRBJ2-1 | TRBV5-5 | . | . | 15 | CASSFYRGANNEQFF | TGTGCCAGCAGCTTTTACCGGGGGGCCAACAATGAGCAGTTCTTC
TRBJ1-4 | TRBV11-3 | . | . | 14 | CASSLETLDEKLFF | TGTGCCAGCAGCTTGGAGACTCTGGATGAAAAACTGTTTTTT
TRBJ2-1 | TRBV7-2 | TRBD2 | . | 15 | CASSLGLESYNEQFF | TGTGCCAGCAGCTTGGGACTAGAGTCCTACAATGAGCAGTTCTTC
TRBJ2-2 | TRBV10-1 | . | . | 16 | CANTGSTRLNTGELFF | TGCGCCAATACCGGGTCTACCCGGCTAAACACCGGGGAGCTGTTTTTT
TRBJ1-2 | TRBV10-3 | . | . | 12 | CAISESSGGYTF | TGTGCCATCAGTGAGTCCTCAGGTGGCTACACCTTC
TRBJ2-2 | TRBV7-2 | . | . | 16 | CASRSGSVEDTGELFF | TGTGCCAGCAGATCTGGATCAGTAGAGGACACCGGGGAGCTGTTTTTT